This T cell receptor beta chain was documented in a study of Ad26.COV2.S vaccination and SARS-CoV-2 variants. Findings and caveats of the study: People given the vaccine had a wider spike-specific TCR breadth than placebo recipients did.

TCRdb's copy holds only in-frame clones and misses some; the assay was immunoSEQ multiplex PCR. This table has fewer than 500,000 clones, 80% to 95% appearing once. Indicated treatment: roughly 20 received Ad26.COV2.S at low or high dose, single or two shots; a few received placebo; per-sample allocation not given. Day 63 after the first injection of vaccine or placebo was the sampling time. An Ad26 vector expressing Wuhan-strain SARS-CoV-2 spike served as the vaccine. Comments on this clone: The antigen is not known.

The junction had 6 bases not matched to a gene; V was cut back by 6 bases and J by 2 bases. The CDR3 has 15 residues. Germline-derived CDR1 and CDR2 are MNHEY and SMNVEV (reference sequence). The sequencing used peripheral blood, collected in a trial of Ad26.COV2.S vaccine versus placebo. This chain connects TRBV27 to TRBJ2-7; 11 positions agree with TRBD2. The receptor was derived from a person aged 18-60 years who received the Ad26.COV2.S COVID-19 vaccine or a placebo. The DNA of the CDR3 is TGTGCCAGCAGACTTGGGACTAGCGGCCCCTACGAGCAGTACTTC. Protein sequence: CASRLGTSGPYEQYF.